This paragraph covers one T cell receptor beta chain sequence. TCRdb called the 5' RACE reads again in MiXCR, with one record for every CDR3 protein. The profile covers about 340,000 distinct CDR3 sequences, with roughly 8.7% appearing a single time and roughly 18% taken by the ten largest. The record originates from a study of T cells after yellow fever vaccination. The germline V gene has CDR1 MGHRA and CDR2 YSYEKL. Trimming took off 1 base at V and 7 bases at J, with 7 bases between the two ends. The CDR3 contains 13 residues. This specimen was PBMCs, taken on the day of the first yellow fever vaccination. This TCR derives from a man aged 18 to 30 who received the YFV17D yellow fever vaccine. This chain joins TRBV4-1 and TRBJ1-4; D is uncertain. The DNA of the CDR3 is TGCGCCAGCAGCCAAGCGCTAGGTGAAAAACTGTTTTTT. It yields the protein CASSQALGEKLFF.